This T cell receptor (beta chain) was profiled in a study of shared clonotypes between healthy human individuals. Study-wide results and limits: Naive subsets generally had larger estimated richness than memory subsets.

The CDR3 spans 13 residues. Germline V gene sequence: CDR1 MRHNA, CDR2 SNTAGT. V lost 3 bases, J lost 12 bases, and 10 bases stayed unmatched. Samples underwent the assay at deep level. Clones were sequenced by immunoSEQ multiplex PCR, and TCRdb holds only the in-frame ones, with some missing. The table has fewer than 850,000 clones, 72% seen once; the top ten hold 1.8%. Worth noting for this clone: Its antigen is as yet unknown.

Source material: memory CD4+ T cells sorted from blood. As for subset: CD45RA-negative fraction. The clonotype originates from a woman aged 25 to 39 in good health. This chain uses TRBV6-4 with TRBJ1-1; 7 bases line up with TRBD1. The CDR3 sequence: CASSEITTGRTFF. The CDR3 DNA reads as TGTGCCAGCAGTGAGATAACGACAGGGAGGACTTTCTTT.